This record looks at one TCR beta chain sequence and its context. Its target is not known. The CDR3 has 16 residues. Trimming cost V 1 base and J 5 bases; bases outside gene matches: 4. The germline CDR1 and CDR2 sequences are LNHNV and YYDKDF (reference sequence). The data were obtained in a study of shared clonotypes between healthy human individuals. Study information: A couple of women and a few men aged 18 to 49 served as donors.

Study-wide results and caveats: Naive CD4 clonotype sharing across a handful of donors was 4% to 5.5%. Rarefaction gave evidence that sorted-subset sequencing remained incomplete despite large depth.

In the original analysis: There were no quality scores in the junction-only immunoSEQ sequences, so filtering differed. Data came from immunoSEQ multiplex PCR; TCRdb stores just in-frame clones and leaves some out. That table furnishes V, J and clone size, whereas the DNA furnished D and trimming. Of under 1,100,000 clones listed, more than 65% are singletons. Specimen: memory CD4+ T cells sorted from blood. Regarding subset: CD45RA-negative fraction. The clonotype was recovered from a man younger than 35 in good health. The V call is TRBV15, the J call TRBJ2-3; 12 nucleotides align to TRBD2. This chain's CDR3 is CATSRGLAGAEDTQYF. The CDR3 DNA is TGTGCCACCAGCAGAGGACTAGCGGGAGCCGAAGATACGCAGTATTTT.